These 9 T cell receptor beta chains were all obtained from the same sample, sequenced in a study of blood T cell repertoires in COVID-19. The method was immunoSEQ multiplex PCR; TCRdb's version includes in-frame clones alone and lacks a portion of them. The table lists hundreds of thousands of clones, under 90% of them singletons. Sequenced material: peripheral blood. These receptors were collected from a woman older than 75 with acute or convalescent COVID-19.

The gene calls are TRBV6-5 and TRBJ1-1; 11 nucleotides agree with TRBD1. V lost 5 bases to trimming and J lost 4 bases; unmatched junction nucleotides: 6. From germline, CDR1 is MNHEY and CDR2 SVGAGI. The CDR3 loop spans 15 amino acids. CDR3 in DNA: TGTGCCAGCAGTCGGGACAGGGGGTCTCTCACTGAAGCTTTCTTT. Protein: CASSRDRGSLTEAFF.

The rearrangement uses TRBV20-1 and TRBJ2-7, with D unclear. V was pared by 5 bases and J by 0 bases, with 11 bases between. CDR1 DFQATT and CDR2 SNEGSKA come from the germline V gene (reference sequence). The CDR3 consists of 13 residues. The CDR3 bases are TGCAGTGCTGGTGACCTTAGCTCCTACGAGCAGTACTTC. Its protein is CSAGDLSSYEQYF.

This chain joins TRBV6-5 and TRBJ2-2; weak D call: TRBD2 (6 bases). CDR1 is MNHEY, CDR2 SVGAGI, per germline. The CDR3 totals 14 residues. With 8 bases removed from V and 0 bases from J, the gap between germline ends came to 10 bases. For the CDR3, the DNA is TGTGCCAGCCGCCCGGGGGCGAACACCGGGGAGCTGTTTTTT. This gives the protein CASRPGANTGELFF.

The chain has TRBV5-8 and TRBJ1-6, with D perhaps matching TRBD1 (5 bases). Germline V gives CDR1 SGHTS, CDR2 YDEGEE. There are 14 residues in the CDR3. Trimming shortened V by 4 bases and J by 5 bases, and 10 bases separated the two germline ends. CDR3 nucleotides: TGTGCCAGCAGCAGGGGACTACATAATTCACCCCTCCACTTT. Its translation is CASSRGLHNSPLHF.

The rearrangement links TRBV2 to TRBJ1-6, with TRBD1 matching 7 bases. Germline lookup yields CDR1 SNHLY and CDR2 FYNNEI. The CDR3 length is 15 residues. Trimming at V came to 4 bases and at J to 10 bases, leaving 10 bases not matched to a gene. The CDR3 protein is CASSVGQATGSPLHF. Here the CDR3 DNA reads TGTGCCAGCAGTGTCGGACAGGCCACCGGATCACCCCTCCACTTT.

The V and J genes are TRBV6-5 and TRBJ1-3; TRBD1 is a possible D gene (6 bases). Trimming took 4 bases from V and 4 from J, leaving 11 bases between them. Germline V gene sequence: CDR1 MNHEY, CDR2 SVGAGI. This CDR3 contains 14 residues. CDR3 nucleotides: TGTGCCAGCAGTTCAGGGGTCTCCGGAAACACCATATATTTT. It yields the protein CASSSGVSGNTIYF.

As concerns this clone: This sample includes further DNA sequences coding for the same CDR3. The rearrangement links TRBV12-3 or TRBV12-4 to TRBJ1-2; the D is unclear. This CDR3 comprises 11 residues. Trimming removed 5 bases at V and 7 bases at J, with 8 bases between. The CDR3 DNA is TGTGCCAGCAGTCCGGGTGGTGGCTACACCTTC. Encoded protein: CASSPGGGYTF.

This clone was observed once. The chain has TRBV5-1 and TRBJ2-3; 9 bases align to TRBD2. V lost 0 bases and J lost 0; bases outside the gene matches: 2. The CDR3 length is 16 residues. Germline V gene lookup returns CDR1 SGHRS and CDR2 YFSETQ. CDR3 coding DNA: TGCGCCAGCAGCTTGGGAGCGGGGGGAAGCACAGATACGCAGTATTTT. This encodes CASSLGAGGSTDTQYF.

The rearrangement joins TRBV5-1 to TRBJ1-2, with 9 bases fitting TRBD1. CDR3 length: 15 residues. The V segment lost 2 bases and the J segment 6 bases; nucleotides outside the gene matches: 8. CDR1 SGHRS and CDR2 YFSETQ come from the germline V gene. The CDR3 sequence: CASSLQGAGSDGYTF. DNA of the CDR3: TGCGCCAGCAGCTTACAGGGGGCAGGGTCTGATGGCTACACCTTC.